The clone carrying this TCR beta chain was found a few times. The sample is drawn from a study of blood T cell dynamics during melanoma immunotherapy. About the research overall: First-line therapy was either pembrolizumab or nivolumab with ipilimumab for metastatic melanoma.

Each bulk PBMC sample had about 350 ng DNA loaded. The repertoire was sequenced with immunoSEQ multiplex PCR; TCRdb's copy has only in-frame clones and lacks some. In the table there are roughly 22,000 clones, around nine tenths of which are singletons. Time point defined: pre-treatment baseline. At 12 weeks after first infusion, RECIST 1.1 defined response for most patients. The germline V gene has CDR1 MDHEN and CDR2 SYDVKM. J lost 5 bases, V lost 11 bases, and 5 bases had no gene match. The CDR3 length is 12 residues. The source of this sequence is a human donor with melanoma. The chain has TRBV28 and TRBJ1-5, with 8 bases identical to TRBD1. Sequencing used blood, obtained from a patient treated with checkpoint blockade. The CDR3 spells CAGGQEDQPQHF. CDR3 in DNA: TGTGCCGGGGGACAGGAGGATCAGCCCCAGCATTTT.